These 16 T cell receptor beta chains were sequenced from one sample in a study of molecular identifiers for immune sequencing clone quantification. TCRdb used MiXCR to reprocess the PCR reads, holding one entry per CDR3 protein. The sample records some 11,000 distinct CDR3 sequences, 15% to 20% being singletons. Sample: naive CD8+ T cells from blood, with Jurkat cell RNA spiked in. Subset defined: FACS-sorted CD8+CD4-CCR7+CD45RA+ naive T cells. These receptors all stem from a human donor in good health. Some libraries in this study had Jurkat cell RNA spiked in.

This clonotype has at least ten counts. The CDR3 DNA reads as TGTGCCAGCACCCCGAAGGAAAACACTGAAGCTTTCTTT. This sequence encodes CASTPKENTEAFF. V is TRBV21-1 and J is TRBJ1-1. TRBV21-1 is a pseudogene segment. The CDR3 contains 13 residues.

This clonotype appeared many times. The CDR3 nucleotides read TGTGCCAGCAGACGGACAGGGGGCTCATACGAGCAGTACTTC. It is translated as CASRRTGGSYEQYF. The chain joins TRBV6-6 to TRBJ2-7, with 11 bases that match TRBD1. The CDR3 sequence is 14 residues long. V was clipped by 6 bases and J by 4 bases; unmatched bases: 5. The germline gives CDR1 MNHNY, CDR2 SVGAGI (reference sequence).

This clonotype appeared many times. The chain uses TRBV24-1 and TRBJ2-3; D tentatively reads TRBD1 or TRBD2 (5 bases each). The length of the CDR3 is 17 residues. V lost 1 base to trimming and J lost 4 bases, with 17 bases between them. CDR1 and CDR2 from the germline V gene are KGHDR and SFDVKD. The CDR3 sequence: CATSDLPDPPGPDTQYF. DNA of the CDR3: TGTGCCACCAGTGATTTACCGGACCCCCCGGGGCCAGATACGCAGTATTTT.

As for this clonotype: A read error may explain this, as a much larger clone is one base away. The chain carries TRBV5-1 and TRBJ1-1; D is unclear. Germline V gene sequence: CDR1 SGHRS, CDR2 YFSETQ. The CDR3 runs to 13 residues. CDR3 DNA sequence: TGCGCCAGCAGCACAGAGAAGAACACTGAAGCTCTCTTT. Its translation: CASSTEKNTEALF.

This clonotype showed up many times. Germline is not matched at one junction end, which may reflect a read error. The chain recombines TRBV4-1 with TRBJ2-7; TRBD2 is a possible D gene (6 bases). The CDR3 contains 16 residues. CDR1 and CDR2 (germline): MGHRA, YSYEKL. The CDR3 reads CASSQDLGRSSYEQHF. DNA of the CDR3: TGCGCCAGCAGCCAAGATCTAGGGAGGAGCTCCTACGAGCAGCACTTC.

This clonotype has more than one count but fewer than ten. The V call is TRBV29-1, the J call TRBJ2-7, with a tentative D call TRBD1 (5 bases). V lost 4 bases and J lost 0, with 16 bases in between. This CDR3 region has 15 residues. Germline CDR1 is SQVTM and CDR2 is ANQGSEA. CDR3 residues: CSVVRLDTGSYEQYF. The CDR3 bases are TGCAGCGTTGTACGATTAGATACAGGCTCCTACGAGCAGTACTTC.

This chain uses TRBV28 with TRBJ2-1, with D maybe TRBD2 (6 bases). Germline V lookup: CDR1 MDHEN, CDR2 SYDVKM. This CDR3 spans 15 amino acids. V was shortened by 5 bases and J by 9 bases, with 20 bases between the two germline ends. The CDR3 DNA follows: TGTGCCAGCAGTCCCGCGGGACGGCCGGGACTTGAGCAGTTCTTC. This translates into CASSPAGRPGLEQFF. The full variable domain, rest sourced from reference TRBV28 and TRBJ2-1, is DVKVTQSSRYLVKRTGEKVFLECVQDMDHENMFWYRQDPGLGLRLIYFSYDVKMKEKGDIPEGYSVSREKKERFSLILESASTNQTSMYLCASSPAGRPGLEQFFGPGTRLTVL.

About this clonotype itself: One base away lies a much larger clone, so this may be a sequencing read error. The CDR3 is CASSLGVLVETQYF. The CDR3, as DNA: TGTGCCAGCAGCTTGGGTGTACTAGTGGAGACCCAGTACTTC. The chain is built from TRBV5-3 and TRBJ2-5, with D perhaps matching TRBD2 (5 bases). TRBV5-3 is filed as an ORF, its function uncertain. The CDR3 loop spans 14 amino acids.

The gene calls are TRBV20-1 and TRBJ2-2; TRBD2 matches at 7 bases. This CDR3 region has 13 residues. The germline CDR1 and CDR2 sequences are DFQATT and SNEGSKA (reference sequence). The CDR3 nucleotides are TGCAGCCTTCGGGACTACAACACCGGGGAGCTGTTTTTT. Translation: CSLRDYNTGELFF.

This clonotype appeared many times. The chain joins TRBV28 to TRBJ1-2; D is perhaps TRBD1 (5 bases). Germline loops: CDR1 MDHEN, CDR2 SYDVKM. V was shortened by 6 bases and J by 2 bases, with 13 bases between the two germline ends. The length of the CDR3 is 14 residues. CDR3 in amino acids: CASRFDSYNYGYTF. The CDR3 coding sequence is TGTGCCAGCAGATTCGACAGCTACAACTATGGCTACACCTTC.

Relative to its sample, this clonotype is medium-sized (0.01 to 0.1%). The chain uses TRBV29-1 and TRBJ2-5; 8 positions match TRBD1. CDR1 is SQVTM and CDR2 is ANQGSEA in the germline V gene. CDR3 size: 12 residues. V trimming: 6 bases; J trimming: 1 base; junction bases outside the gene matches: 1. Here the CDR3 DNA reads TGCAGCGTAGACAGGGGCCAAGAGACCCAGTACTTC. This encodes CSVDRGQETQYF. The whole variable domain, filled in from reference TRBV29-1 and TRBJ2-5, reads SAVISQKPSRDICQRGTSLTIQCQVDSQVTMMFWYRQQPGQSLTLIATANQGSEATYESGFVIDKFPISRPNLTFSTLTVSNMSPEDSSIYLCSVDRGQETQYFGPGTRLLVL.

A note on this clonotype: A much larger clone is a single base away; this may be a read error. This chain joins TRBV27 and TRBJ2-1, with D unresolved. Germline lookup yields CDR1 MNHEY and CDR2 SMNVEV (reference sequence). The CDR3 has 14 amino acids. CDR3 loop: CASRPALPDDEQLF. The CDR3 DNA reads TGTGCCAGCAGACCAGCGCTCCCCGACGATGAGCAGCTCTTC.

As to this clonotype: A much larger clone is a single base away; this may be a read error. The rearrangement joins TRBV20-1 to TRBJ2-3; 7 bases are a match to TRBD2. Germline V gene lookup returns CDR1 DFQATT and CDR2 SNEGSKA (reference sequence). The CDR3 has 16 residues. CDR3 residues: CSARDMGEGRIDTQNF. CDR3 DNA sequence: TGCAGTGCTAGAGATATGGGGGAGGGGAGGATAGATACGCAGAATTTT.

By proportion, this clonotype is medium-sized. The CDR3 region has the DNA TGTGCCAGCAGCTTACGCCTAGCGTATGAGCAGTTCTTC. Protein product: CASSLRLAYEQFF. The chain uses TRBV7-8 and TRBJ2-1; weak D call: TRBD2 (6 bases). V gave up 2 bases and J gave up 8 bases, with 10 bases separating them. The CDR3 sequence is 13 residues long. CDR1 and CDR2 from the germline V gene are SGHVS and FQNEAQ.

This clonotype occurred many times. CDR3 DNA: TGCGCCAGCAGTCAGTATCCGGGACTAGCGGGTTCAAATGAGCAGTTCTTC. Encoded protein: CASSQYPGLAGSNEQFF. This sequence joins TRBV23-1 and TRBJ2-1, with 12 bases aligning to TRBD2. TRBV23-1 is an ORF, and what it does is uncertain. The CDR3 has 17 amino acids. The ends lost 3 bases at V and 7 bases at J; junction bases unmatched: 10.

By share of the sample, this clonotype is medium-sized. This sequence joins TRBV4-3 and TRBJ1-5; D is unresolved. This CDR3 spans 17 amino acids. Germline V gene data show CDR1 as LGHNA and CDR2 as YSLEER. The V end lost 1 base, the J end lost 2 bases, and 15 bases lay between the germline ends. For the CDR3, the DNA is TGCGCCAGCAGCCAAGTTTACGCTCGGGGAGGCAATCAGCCCCAGCATTTT. Translation gives CASSQVYARGGNQPQHF.